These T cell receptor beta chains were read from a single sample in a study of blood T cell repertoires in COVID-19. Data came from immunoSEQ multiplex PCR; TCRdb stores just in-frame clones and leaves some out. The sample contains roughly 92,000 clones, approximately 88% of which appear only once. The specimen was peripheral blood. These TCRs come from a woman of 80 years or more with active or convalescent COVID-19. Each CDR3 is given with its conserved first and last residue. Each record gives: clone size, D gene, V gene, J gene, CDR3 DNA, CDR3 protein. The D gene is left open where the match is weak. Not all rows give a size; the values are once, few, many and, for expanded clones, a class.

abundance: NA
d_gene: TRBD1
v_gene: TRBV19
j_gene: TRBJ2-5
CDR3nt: TGTGCCAGTAGTGACAGGGACCAAGAGACCCAGTACTTC
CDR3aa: CASSDRDQETQYF

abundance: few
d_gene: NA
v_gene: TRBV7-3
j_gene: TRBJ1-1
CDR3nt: TGTGCCAGCAGTCTGGGCCCTAGGGGTGAAGCTTTCTTT
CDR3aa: CASSLGPRGEAFF

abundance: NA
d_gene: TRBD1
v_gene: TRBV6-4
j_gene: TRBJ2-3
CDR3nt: TGTGCCAGCAGCGGGACAGGGGGAACAGATACGCAGTATTTT
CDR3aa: CASSGTGGTDTQYF

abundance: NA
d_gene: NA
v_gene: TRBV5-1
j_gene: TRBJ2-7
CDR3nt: TGCGCCAGCAGCTACAGCTCCTACGAGCAGTACTTC
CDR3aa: CASSYSSYEQYF

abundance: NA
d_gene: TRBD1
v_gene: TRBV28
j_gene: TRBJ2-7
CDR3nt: TGTGCCAGCAGTCAGGCCCCGACAGGGTACGAGCAGTACTTC
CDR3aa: CASSQAPTGYEQYF

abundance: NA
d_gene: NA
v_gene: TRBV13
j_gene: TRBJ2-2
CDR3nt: TGTGCCAGCAGCTTAATCCAGGGAGGTCCCACCGGGGAGCTGTTTTTT
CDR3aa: CASSLIQGGPTGELFF

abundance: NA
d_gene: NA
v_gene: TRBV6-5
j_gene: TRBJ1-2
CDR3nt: TGTGCCAGCAGTCTTCGAGAAAGCGAGAGCTATGGCTACACCTTC
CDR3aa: CASSLRESESYGYTF

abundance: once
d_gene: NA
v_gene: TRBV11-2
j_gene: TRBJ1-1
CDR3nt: TGTGCCAGCAGCTTAGATCTGACAGCTGGTACTGAAGCTTTCTTT
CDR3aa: CASSLDLTAGTEAFF

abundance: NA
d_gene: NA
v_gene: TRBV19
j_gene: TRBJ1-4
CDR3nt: TGTGCCAGTAGAAACATAGCGGGACGGACAAATGAAAAACTGTTTTTT
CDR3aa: CASRNIAGRTNEKLFF

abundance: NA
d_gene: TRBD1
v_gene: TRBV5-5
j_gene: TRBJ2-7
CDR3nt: TGTGCCAGCAGCTTGGAGAGGGGGCGAGACGAGCAGTACTTC
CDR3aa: CASSLERGRDEQYF

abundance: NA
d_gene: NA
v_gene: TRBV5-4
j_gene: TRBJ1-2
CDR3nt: TGTGCCAGCAGCTTCATAACGGGGGAAGATGGCTACACCTTC
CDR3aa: CASSFITGEDGYTF

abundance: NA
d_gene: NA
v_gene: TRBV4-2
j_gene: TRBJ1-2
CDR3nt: TGTGCCAGCAGCCAAGCGGGCGGGAAGGGGAACTATGGCTACACCTTC
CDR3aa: CASSQAGGKGNYGYTF

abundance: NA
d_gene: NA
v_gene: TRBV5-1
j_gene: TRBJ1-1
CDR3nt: TGCGCCAGCAGCCCGGTTAACTCCCCGGGGAACACTGAAGCTTTCTTT
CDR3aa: CASSPVNSPGNTEAFF

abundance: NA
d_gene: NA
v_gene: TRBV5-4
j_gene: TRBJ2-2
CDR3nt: TGTGCCAGCAGCTTGTGGCACAACACCGGGGAGCTGTTTTTT
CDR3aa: CASSLWHNTGELFF

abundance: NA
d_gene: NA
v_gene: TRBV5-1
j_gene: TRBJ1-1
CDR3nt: TGCGCCAGCAGCTTGGATAGGAGAGAGTCGACCAACACTGAAGCTTTCTTT
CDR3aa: CASSLDRRESTNTEAFF

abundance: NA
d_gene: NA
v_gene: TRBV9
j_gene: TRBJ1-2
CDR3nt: TGTGCCAGCAGCACTCGGACAGACTCCTACTATGGCTACACCTTC
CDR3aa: CASSTRTDSYYGYTF

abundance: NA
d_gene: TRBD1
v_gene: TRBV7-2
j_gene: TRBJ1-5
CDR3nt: TGTGCCAGCAGCTCAACCTTCAGGGGGGATCAGCCCCAGCATTTT
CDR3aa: CASSSTFRGDQPQHF

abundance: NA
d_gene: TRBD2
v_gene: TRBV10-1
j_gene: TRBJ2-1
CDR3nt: TGCGCCAGCAGTACCGGCGGGACTAGCGGGGGATACAATGAGCAGTTCTTC
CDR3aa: CASSTGGTSGGYNEQFF

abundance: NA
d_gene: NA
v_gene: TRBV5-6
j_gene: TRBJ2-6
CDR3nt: TGTGCCAGCAGCTTTCCCTCAGTGGCCTCTGGGGCCAACGTCCTGACTTTC
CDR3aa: CASSFPSVASGANVLTF

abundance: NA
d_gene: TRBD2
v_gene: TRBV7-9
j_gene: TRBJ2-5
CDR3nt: TGTGCCAGCAGTCCCCGGGGGGGAGAGACCCAGTACTTC
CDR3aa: CASSPRGGETQYF

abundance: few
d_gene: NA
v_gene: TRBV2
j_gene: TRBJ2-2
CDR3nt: TGTGCCAGCAGTGATGGTTTAGACGGGGAGCTGTTTTTT
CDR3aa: CASSDGLDGELFF

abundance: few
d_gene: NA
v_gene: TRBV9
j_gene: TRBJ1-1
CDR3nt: TGTGCCAGCAGCGTAGCTCTCGGGAACACTGAAGCTTTCTTT
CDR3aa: CASSVALGNTEAFF

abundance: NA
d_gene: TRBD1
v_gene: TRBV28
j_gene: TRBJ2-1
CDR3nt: TGTGCCAGCAGTCTATGGGGACAGTTACTCTCGGAGCAGTTCTTC
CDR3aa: CASSLWGQLLSEQFF

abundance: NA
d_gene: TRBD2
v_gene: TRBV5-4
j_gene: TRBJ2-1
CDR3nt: TGTGCCAGCAGCTCTCTCGGGCTAGCGGGGGGTACCCTGGTGAATGAGCAGTTCTTC
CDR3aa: CASSSLGLAGGTLVNEQFF

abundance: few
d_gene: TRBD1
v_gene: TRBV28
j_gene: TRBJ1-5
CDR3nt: TGTGCCATTTCGGACAGGGGGGATCAGCCCCAGCATTTT
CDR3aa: CAISDRGDQPQHF

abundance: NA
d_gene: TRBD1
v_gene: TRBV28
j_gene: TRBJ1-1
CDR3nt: TGTGCCAGCAGTCCGCTCTTACAGGGGACTCACACTGAAGCTTTCTTT
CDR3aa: CASSPLLQGTHTEAFF

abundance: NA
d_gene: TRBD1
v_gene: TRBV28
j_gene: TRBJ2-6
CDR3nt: TGTGCCAGCAGTCCGGGACAGGTTGGGGCCAACGTCCTGACTTTC
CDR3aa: CASSPGQVGANVLTF

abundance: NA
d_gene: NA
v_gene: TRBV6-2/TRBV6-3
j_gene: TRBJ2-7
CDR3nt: TGTGCCAGCAGCCGCCTCGACAGCCTAGCCTACGAGCAGTACTTC
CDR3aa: CASSRLDSLAYEQYF

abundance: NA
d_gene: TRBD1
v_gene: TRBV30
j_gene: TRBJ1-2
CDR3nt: TGTGCCTGGAGTGAAGGGACAGCCTATGGCTACACCTTC
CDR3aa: CAWSEGTAYGYTF

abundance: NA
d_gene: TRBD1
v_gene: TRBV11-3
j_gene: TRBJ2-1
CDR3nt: TGTGCCAGCAGCTCGGGGACAGGGGCCAAATCCTACAATGAGCAGTTCTTC
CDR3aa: CASSSGTGAKSYNEQFF

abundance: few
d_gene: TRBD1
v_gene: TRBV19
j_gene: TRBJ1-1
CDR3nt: TGTGCCAGTCGAATTCAGGGGGCGAGCAACACTGAAGCTTTCTTT
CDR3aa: CASRIQGASNTEAFF

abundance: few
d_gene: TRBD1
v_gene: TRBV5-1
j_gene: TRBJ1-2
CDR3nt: TGCGCCAGCAGCTTACAGGGGGCGGAGGGCTACACCTTC
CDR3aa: CASSLQGAEGYTF

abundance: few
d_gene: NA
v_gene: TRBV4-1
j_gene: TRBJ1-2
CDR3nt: TGCGCCAGCAGCCGTATACGGAGGGCCTTGGGGACTATGCGGGGCTACACCTTC
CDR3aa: CASSRIRRALGTMRGYTF

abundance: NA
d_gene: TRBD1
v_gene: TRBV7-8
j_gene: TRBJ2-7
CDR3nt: TGTGCCAGCAGCGAAAGAACAGGGGGCTCTGGAGAGCAGTACTTC
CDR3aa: CASSERTGGSGEQYF

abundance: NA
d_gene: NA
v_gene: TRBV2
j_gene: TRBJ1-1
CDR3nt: TGTGCCAGCAGTGAAGCGCGGGGGGCGAACACTGAAGCTTTCTTT
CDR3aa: CASSEARGANTEAFF